Below, one T cell receptor (beta chain) is given with its context. This sample stems from a study of regulatory T cells in long-lasting Graves disease. Sequencing libraries for TCR beta were prepared with iRepertoire HTBI primers and Arm-PCR of CDR3 regions. TCRdb passed the multiplex PCR reads through MiXCR, listing each CDR3 protein once. Found here are roughly 400,000 distinct CDR3 sequences, around 21% of them singletons; the top ten hold under 25%. The CDR3 sequence is 14 residues long. Trimming pared 2 bases from V and 1 base from J, leaving 9 bases between. Germline CDR1 and CDR2: MNHEY and SVGEGT. As to time point: persistent/refractory GD, antithyroid drugs over 5 years with positive TRAb. TCR sequences were obtained from RNA taken from PBMCs.

The V gene is TRBV6-2 or TRBV6-3, the J gene TRBJ2-7, with D possibly being TRBD1 (5 bases). The receptor was derived from a female donor with Graves disease. Sequencing was performed on peripheral blood mononuclear cells (PBMCs), taken when the disease was refractory, from a patient treated with antithyroid drugs. The CDR3 region has the DNA TGTGCCAGCAGTTACGGACGACAGTCCTACGAGCAGTACTTC. This translates into CASSYGRQSYEQYF.